This T cell receptor (beta chain) was observed in a study of blood T cell repertoires in COVID-19. Study-wide context: COVID-19 samples collected from the United States, Italy and Spain covered acute and convalescent phases. PBMCs, B-cell-depleted T cells, or T cells were the source of the cDNA or gDNA that made up the material.

This clone was found once. Here immunoSEQ multiplex PCR was the method, and the copy in TCRdb shows in-frame clones only, minus some. The data hold 60,000 to 65,000 clones, with around nine tenths observed a single time. This CDR3 contains 13 residues. Germline CDR1 reads MDHEN; CDR2 reads SYDVKM. The V and J ends lost 6 bases and 7 bases respectively, with 10 bases between them. This receptor was identified in a woman of 80 years or more with active COVID-19. The sample comprised peripheral blood. The V call is TRBV28, the J call TRBJ1-6, with D perhaps TRBD1 (6 bases). CDR3 sequence (DNA): TGTGCCAGCAGGGACAGTACAAATTCACCCCTCCACTTT. This encodes CASRDSTNSPLHF.